The 28 T cell receptor beta chains below come from one sample, sequenced in a study of beta chain features in type 1 diabetes. The isolated RNA, all of it, was reverse transcribed, so expressed TCRB transcripts were what got sequenced. Sequencing used immunoSEQ multiplex PCR; TCRdb keeps in-frame clones, though not all of them. The profile covers about 290,000 clones, with 8% appearing a single time and roughly 1% taken by the ten largest. Sequencing was performed on central memory CD4+ T cells from blood. Every receptor here comes from a woman under 30 in good health.

This clone was counted ten times or more. The V call is TRBV6-1, the J call TRBJ2-7, with a weak D call TRBD2 (6 bases). The CDR3 contains 12 residues. V gave up 6 bases and J gave up 8 bases, with 14 bases separating them. The germline V gene has CDR1 MNHNS and CDR2 SASEGT. CDR3 in amino acids: CASREGLSQQYV. The CDR3 bases are TGTGCCAGCAGGGAGGGACTCTCCCAGCAGTACGTC.

CDR3: CASSLFPLSYEQYF. CDR3 DNA: TGTGCCAGCAGCCTTTTCCCCCTCTCCTACGAGCAGTACTTC. The chain carries TRBV25-1 and TRBJ2-7; D uncertain. Deletions cut 6 bases from V and 0 bases from J, with 12 bases between. In germline, CDR1 is MGHDK, CDR2 SYGVNS. This CDR3 is built from 14 residues.

The rearrangement uses TRBV27 and TRBJ2-1, with 7 bases that match TRBD2. The CDR3 is 16 residues long. V shed 8 bases, J shed 5 bases, and the junction held 15 bases outside the gene matches. The germline V gene has CDR1 MNHEY and CDR2 SMNVEV (reference sequence). This CDR3 is CASRRELSSGNNEQFF. The CDR3 bases are TGTGCCAGCCGCCGGGAGTTGTCTAGCGGTAACAATGAGCAGTTCTTC.

This clone was seen a few times. The chain uses TRBV19 and TRBJ1-1; D is unresolved. Germline CDR1 LNHDA, CDR2 SQIVND (reference sequence). V lost 3 bases and J lost 0, with 11 bases in between. The CDR3 sequence is 15 residues long. CDR3: CASSMGLSMNTEAFF. The CDR3 DNA reads TGTGCCAGTAGTATGGGGTTGAGCATGAACACTGAAGCTTTCTTT. The whole variable domain, filled in from reference TRBV19 and TRBJ1-1, reads DGGITQSPKYLFRKEGQNVTLSCEQNLNHDAMYWYRQDPGQGLRLIYYSQIVNDFQKGDIAEGYSVSREKKESFPLTVTSAQKNPTAFYLCASSMGLSMNTEAFFGQGTRLTVV.

This clone showed up just a few times. The chain uses TRBV4-2 and TRBJ1-2; D gene ambiguous. V lost 4 bases to trimming and J lost 5 bases, with 14 bases between them. This CDR3 has 14 residues. CDR1 and CDR2 (germline): LGHNA, YNFKEQ. The CDR3 is CASSLRQSQYGYTF. The CDR3 DNA reads as TGTGCCAGCAGCCTAAGACAATCTCAATATGGCTACACCTTC.

Many counts were recorded for this clone. This chain uses TRBV7-9 with TRBJ2-3; 8 bases are shared with TRBD2. The CDR3 is 14 residues long. V gave up 4 bases and J gave up 5 bases; unmatched junction bases: 5. Germline CDR1 is SEHNR and CDR2 is FQNEAQ (reference sequence). The CDR3 protein is CASSYATSEDTQYF. The CDR3 DNA reads as TGTGCCAGCAGCTACGCGACTAGCGAAGATACGCAGTATTTT.

The CDR3 coding sequence is TGTGCCAGCAGCGCCCGGGACTATTCCTACAATGAGCAGTTCTTC. Encoded protein: CASSARDYSYNEQFF. The chain joins TRBV9 to TRBJ2-1; 7 bases are shared with TRBD2. This CDR3 is 15 amino acids long. The junction had 4 bases not matched to a gene; V was cut back by 3 bases and J by 1 base. CDR1 is SGDLS, CDR2 YYNGEE, per germline.

The chain joins TRBV6-6 to TRBJ2-1; 7 bases match TRBD2. Germline values: CDR1 MNHNY, CDR2 SVGAGI (reference sequence). This CDR3 comprises 15 residues. Trimming took 2 bases from V and 9 from J; bases not matched to a gene: 10. CDR3 region: CASSYDGGIVSEQFF. In nucleotides, the CDR3 is TGTGCCAGCAGTTACGACGGGGGGATTGTTAGTGAGCAGTTCTTC.

A word on this clone: In the same sample, other DNA sequences code for this CDR3. The chain has TRBV9 and TRBJ1-1, with D unclear. The CDR3 loop spans 14 amino acids. V was shortened by 0 bases and J by 0 bases, with 6 bases between the two germline ends. The V gene's germline CDR1 is SGDLS and CDR2 YYNGEE. The CDR3 sequence: CASSVGGVNTEAFF. The CDR3 coding sequence is TGTGCCAGCAGCGTAGGGGGAGTGAACACTGAAGCTTTCTTT.

This clone was detected only a few times. The chain recombines TRBV4-1 with TRBJ1-2, with unresolved D. CDR1 MGHRA and CDR2 YSYEKL come from the germline V gene. The CDR3 runs to 12 residues. The germline V and J ends were trimmed by 0 bases and 4 bases, with 3 bases remaining between them. CDR3 sequence: CASSQDSYGYTF. DNA for the CDR3: TGCGCCAGCAGCCAAGATAGCTATGGCTACACCTTC.

The rearrangement uses TRBV7-9 and TRBJ2-7; D unresolved. The ends were cut back, 4 bases at V and 0 bases at J, with 13 bases in the middle. The CDR3 spans 15 residues. Germline loops: CDR1 SEHNR, CDR2 FQNEAQ (reference sequence). DNA for the CDR3: TGTGCCAGCAGCTCCCTTCAGAGTGGCTCCTACGAGCAGTACTTC. This sequence encodes CASSSLQSGSYEQYF.

The sample holds a few counts of this clone. Other DNA sequences in the sample encode the same CDR3. The rearrangement links TRBV4-3 to TRBJ2-1; no definite D call. Deletions cut 4 bases from V and 5 bases from J, with 9 bases between. The CDR3 length is 13 residues. Germline CDR1 reads LGHNA; CDR2 reads YSLEER. The chain's CDR3 is CASSPQVHNEQFF. In nucleotides, the CDR3 is TGCGCCAGCAGCCCCCAGGTTCACAATGAGCAGTTCTTC.

This clone was recorded a few times. The V and J genes are TRBV4-2 and TRBJ2-1; D uncertain. Deletions cut 0 bases from V and 8 bases from J, with 20 bases between. Per the germline V gene, CDR1 is LGHNA and CDR2 is YNFKEQ. The CDR3 sequence is 17 residues long. The CDR3 DNA sequence: TGTGCCAGCAGCCAAGATTCGGGCTCCCATCAGTCCTATGAGCAGTTCTTC. This translates into CASSQDSGSHQSYEQFF.

This clone was counted a few times. V and J are TRBV29-1 and TRBJ1-2; D gene uncertain. The germline V and J ends were trimmed by 5 bases and 5 bases, with 15 bases remaining between them. This CDR3 region has 13 residues. Looked up from germline, CDR1 is SQVTM and CDR2 is ANQGSEA. Here the CDR3 reads CSVPRKDQYGYTF. The CDR3 DNA follows: TGCAGCGTTCCCCGGAAGGACCAGTATGGCTACACCTTC.

As for this clone: Since a much larger clone is just one base distant, this may be a read error. This same CDR3 is encoded by further DNA sequences in the sample. The genes are TRBV6-1 and TRBJ1-2, with 7 bases lining up with TRBD1. V lost 6 bases and J lost 3; bases outside the gene matches: 4. The germline V gene encodes CDR1 MNHNS and CDR2 SASEGT. The CDR3 spans 13 residues. The CDR3 DNA reads TGTGCCAGCAGCCCAACAGGGGACTATGGCTACACCTTC. Protein: CASSPTGDYGYTF.

This clone was recorded a few times. V gene TRBV18 combines with J gene TRBJ1-1; D is undetermined. The length of the CDR3 is 14 residues. V was shortened by 2 bases and J by 1 base, with 8 bases between the two germline ends. Per germline, CDR1 KGHSH and CDR2 LQKENI. This chain's CDR3 is CASSPMAENTEAFF. The CDR3 nucleotides read TGTGCCAGCTCACCAATGGCAGAGAACACTGAAGCTTTCTTT.

This clone turned up a few times. Given a much more abundant clone one base away, this may be a read error. This chain uses TRBV4-3 with TRBJ2-1; 15 bases match TRBD2. This CDR3 contains 16 residues. After removal of 3 bases from V and 5 bases from J, the junction contained 2 bases not matched to a gene. Germline values: CDR1 LGHNA, CDR2 YSLEER. The CDR3 loop reads CASSQGTSGGNNEQFF. The CDR3, as DNA: TGCGCCAGCAGCCAGGGGACTAGCGGGGGGAACAATGAGCAGTTCTTC.

Turning to this clone: This clone may be a read error of a much larger clone one base away. CDR3 coding DNA: TGTGCCAGCAGCTTAGGGGGGGATCAGCCCCAGCATTTT. This encodes CASSLGGDQPQHF. The rearrangement links TRBV7-6 to TRBJ1-5, with a weak D call TRBD1 (5 bases). This CDR3 comprises 13 residues. The germline V gene encodes CDR1 SGHVS and CDR2 FNYEAQ. Trimming cost V 1 base and J 5 bases, with 6 bases left between them.

The V and J genes are TRBV7-2 and TRBJ2-3, with TRBD2 matching over 8 bases. Germline CDR1 is SGHTA and CDR2 is FQGNSA. The junction had 11 bases not matched to a gene; V was cut back by 5 bases and J by 4 bases. The CDR3 extends over 16 amino acids. CDR3 in DNA: TGTGCCAGCAGCCGGGACTGGCGGGAGGCGCCAGATACGCAGTATTTT. Translated, it gives CASSRDWREAPDTQYF.

The rearrangement uses TRBV4-1 and TRBJ2-5; TRBD1 matches at 7 bases. Germline V lookup: CDR1 MGHRA, CDR2 YSYEKL. This CDR3 has 18 residues. J gave up 0 bases and V 4 bases, and 14 bases lay outside the gene matches. The DNA of the CDR3 is TGCGCCAGCAGCCGACGAACCATCCGGACAGGAGACCAAGAGACCCAGTACTTC. Amino acids: CASSRRTIRTGDQETQYF.

The V and J genes are TRBV5-1 and TRBJ1-1; D gene uncertain. The CDR3 has 13 residues. Germline V CDR1 and CDR2: SGHRS, YFSETQ. Trimming removed 6 bases at V and 0 bases at J, with 9 bases between. The CDR3 here is CASTPELNTEAFF. The CDR3 DNA follows: TGCGCCAGCACTCCAGAGTTGAACACTGAAGCTTTCTTT.

The table lists this clone with a few counts. The V call is TRBV21-1, the J call TRBJ2-3; the table's D gene call, TRBD2, was not cross checked with the DNA. TRBV21-1 is annotated as a pseudogene. The CDR3 consists of 15 residues. CDR3 coding DNA: TGTGCCAGCAGCGTCCCGCCCACGACTACAGATACGCAGTATTTT. Encoded protein: CASSVPPTTTDTQYF.

This clone has more than one count but fewer than ten. The rearrangement links TRBV16 to TRBJ2-5, with 7 bases matching TRBD1. Germline CDR1 is KGHSY and CDR2 is FQNENV. The junction had 3 bases not matched to a gene; V was cut back by 0 bases and J by 5 bases. The CDR3 is made up of 14 amino acids. CDR3 sequence reads: CASSQSSRGETQYF. CDR3 nucleotide sequence: TGTGCCAGCAGCCAATCAAGCAGGGGGGAGACCCAGTACTTC.

This clone was counted between two and nine times. The CDR3 is CSVKAGWAMNTEAFF. The CDR3 DNA sequence: TGCAGCGTTAAGGCCGGTTGGGCGATGAACACTGAAGCTTTCTTT. The chain couples TRBV29-1 to TRBJ1-1; D gene unclear. The CDR3 contains 15 residues. Trimming pared 5 bases from V and 0 bases from J, leaving 16 bases between. The germline CDR1 and CDR2 sequences are SQVTM and ANQGSEA.

This chain connects TRBV7-2 to TRBJ2-2; perhaps TRBD1 as D (5 bases). This CDR3 has 15 amino acids. The germline gives CDR1 SGHTA, CDR2 FQGNSA. Trimming removed 2 bases from V and 3 bases from J, with 10 bases in between. Written as DNA, the CDR3 is TGTGCCAGCAGCTTAAGGTCAGGGTACACCGGGGAGCTGTTTTTT. It translates to CASSLRSGYTGELFF. The entire variable domain, with the rest obtained from reference TRBV7-2 and TRBJ2-2, is as follows: GAGVSQSPSNKVTEKGKDVELRCDPISGHTALYWYRQSLGQGLEFLIYFQGNSAPDKSGLPSDRFSAERTGGSVSTLTIQRTQQEDSAVYLCASSLRSGYTGELFFGEGSRLTVL.

The rearrangement links TRBV18 to TRBJ2-1, with a tentative D call TRBD2 (5 bases). V shed 3 bases and J shed 4 bases, with 10 bases lying between them. Germline V gene lookup returns CDR1 KGHSH and CDR2 LQKENI. This CDR3 spans 14 amino acids. CDR3 protein: CASSPRTVYNEQFF. CDR3 coding DNA: TGTGCCAGCTCACCGAGGACTGTTTACAATGAGCAGTTCTTC.

This clone came up a few times. This chain joins TRBV6-1 and TRBJ1-1, with 7 positions matching TRBD1. J gave up 2 bases and V 3 bases, and 12 bases lay outside the gene matches. Germline V gene sequence: CDR1 MNHNS, CDR2 SASEGT. The CDR3 totals 17 residues. CDR3 region: CASSDAQPGTANTEAFF. CDR3 DNA: TGTGCCAGCAGTGACGCTCAACCCGGGACAGCTAACACTGAAGCTTTCTTT.

The chain uses TRBV2 and TRBJ2-7; TRBD1 aligns across 9 bases. Germline V lookup: CDR1 SNHLY, CDR2 FYNNEI. CDR3 size: 14 residues. Trimming at V came to 3 bases and at J to 3 bases, leaving 3 bases not matched to a gene. The CDR3 sequence: CASSEWGQGYEQYV. Here the CDR3 DNA reads TGTGCCAGCAGTGAGTGGGGACAGGGCTACGAGCAGTACGTC.